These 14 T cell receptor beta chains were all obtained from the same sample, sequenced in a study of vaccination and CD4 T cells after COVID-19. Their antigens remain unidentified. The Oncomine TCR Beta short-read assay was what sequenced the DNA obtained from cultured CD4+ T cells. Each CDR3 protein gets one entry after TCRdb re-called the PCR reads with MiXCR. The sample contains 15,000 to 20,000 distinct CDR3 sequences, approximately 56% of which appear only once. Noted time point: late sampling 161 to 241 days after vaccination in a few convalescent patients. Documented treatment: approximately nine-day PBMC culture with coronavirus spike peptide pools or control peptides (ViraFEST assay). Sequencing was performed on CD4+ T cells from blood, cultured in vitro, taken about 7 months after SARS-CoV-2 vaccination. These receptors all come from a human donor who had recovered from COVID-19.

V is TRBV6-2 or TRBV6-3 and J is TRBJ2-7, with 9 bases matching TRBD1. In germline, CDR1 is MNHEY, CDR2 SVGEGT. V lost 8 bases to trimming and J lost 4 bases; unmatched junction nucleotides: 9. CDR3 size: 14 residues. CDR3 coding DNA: TGTGCCAGCGCTAAGACGACAGGGGGGTACGAGCAGTACTTC. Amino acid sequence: CASAKTTGGYEQYF.

CDR3 DNA sequence: TGTGCCAGCTGCTGGACTAGCGGGAGGTCAGATACGCAGTATTTT. As protein: CASCWTSGRSDTQYF. J is TRBJ2-3 and V is TRBV6-1; 14 nucleotides align to TRBD2. In germline, CDR1 is MNHNS, CDR2 SASEGT. CDR3 length: 15 amino acids. V trimming: 8 bases; J trimming: 4 bases; junction bases outside the gene matches: 5.

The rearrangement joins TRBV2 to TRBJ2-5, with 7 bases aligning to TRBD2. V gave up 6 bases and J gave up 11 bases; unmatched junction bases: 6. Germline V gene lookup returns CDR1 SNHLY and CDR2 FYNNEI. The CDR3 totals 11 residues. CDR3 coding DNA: TGTGCCAGCAGCCAGCGGGACGCTCAGTACTTC. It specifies CASSQRDAQYF. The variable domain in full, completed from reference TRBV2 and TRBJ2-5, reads EPEVTQTPSHQVTQMGQEVILRCVPISNHLYFYWYRQILGQKVEFLVSFYNNEISEKSEIFDDQFSVERPDGSNFTLKIRSTKLEDSAMYFCASSQRDAQYFGPGTRLLVL.

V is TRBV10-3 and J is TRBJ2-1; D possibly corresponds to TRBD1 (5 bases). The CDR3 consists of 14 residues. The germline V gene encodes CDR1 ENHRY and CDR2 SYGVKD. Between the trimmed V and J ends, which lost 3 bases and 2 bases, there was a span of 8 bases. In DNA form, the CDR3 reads TGTGCCATCAGTGATACAGGTACCTACAATGAGCAGTTCTTC. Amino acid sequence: CAISDTGTYNEQFF.

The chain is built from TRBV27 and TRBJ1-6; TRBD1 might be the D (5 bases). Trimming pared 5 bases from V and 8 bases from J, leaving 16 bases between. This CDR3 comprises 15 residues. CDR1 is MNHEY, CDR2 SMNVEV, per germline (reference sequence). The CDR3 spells CASSMSTGGDSPLHF. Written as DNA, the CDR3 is TGTGCCAGCAGTATGAGTACGGGGGGGGATTCACCCCTCCACTTT.

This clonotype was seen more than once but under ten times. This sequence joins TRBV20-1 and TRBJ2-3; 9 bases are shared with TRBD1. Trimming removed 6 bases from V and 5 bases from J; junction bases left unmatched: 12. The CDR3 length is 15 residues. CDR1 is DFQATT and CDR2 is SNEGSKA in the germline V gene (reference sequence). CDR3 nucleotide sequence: TGCAGTGCCATTCGGGGACAGGGTGTGGGAGATACGCAGTATTTT. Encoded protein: CSAIRGQGVGDTQYF.

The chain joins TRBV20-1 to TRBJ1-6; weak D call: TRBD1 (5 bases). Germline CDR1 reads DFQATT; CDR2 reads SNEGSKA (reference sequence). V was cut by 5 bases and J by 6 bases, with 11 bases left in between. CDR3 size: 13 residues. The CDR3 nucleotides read TGCAGTGCTTCCAGGGACCGTAATTCACCCCTCCACTTT. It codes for CSASRDRNSPLHF.

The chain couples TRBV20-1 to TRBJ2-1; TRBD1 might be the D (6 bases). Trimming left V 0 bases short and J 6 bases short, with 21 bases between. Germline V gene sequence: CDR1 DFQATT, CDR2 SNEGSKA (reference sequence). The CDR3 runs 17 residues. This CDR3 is CSARDQGRTGRANEQFF. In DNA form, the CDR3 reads TGCAGTGCTAGAGATCAGGGGAGAACGGGCCGGGCCAATGAGCAGTTCTTC.

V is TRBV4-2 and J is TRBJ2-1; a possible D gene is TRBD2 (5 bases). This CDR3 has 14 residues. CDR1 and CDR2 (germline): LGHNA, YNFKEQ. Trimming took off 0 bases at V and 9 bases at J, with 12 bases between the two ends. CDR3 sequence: CASSQELEVAEQFF. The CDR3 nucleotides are TGTGCCAGCAGCCAAGAACTAGAGGTAGCTGAGCAGTTCTTC.

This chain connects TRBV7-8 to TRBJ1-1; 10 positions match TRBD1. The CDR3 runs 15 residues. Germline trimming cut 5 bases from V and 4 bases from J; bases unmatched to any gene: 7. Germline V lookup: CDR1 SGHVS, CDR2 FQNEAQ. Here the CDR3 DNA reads TGTGCCAGCAGCACGCAACGGACAGGGGGCACTGAAGCTTTCTTT. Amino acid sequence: CASSTQRTGGTEAFF. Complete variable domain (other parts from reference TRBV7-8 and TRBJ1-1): GAGVSQSPRYKVAKRGQDVALRCDPISGHVSLFWYQQALGQGPEFLTYFQNEAQLDKSGLPSDRFFAERPEGSVSTLKIQRTQQEDSAVYLCASSTQRTGGTEAFFGQGTRLTVV.

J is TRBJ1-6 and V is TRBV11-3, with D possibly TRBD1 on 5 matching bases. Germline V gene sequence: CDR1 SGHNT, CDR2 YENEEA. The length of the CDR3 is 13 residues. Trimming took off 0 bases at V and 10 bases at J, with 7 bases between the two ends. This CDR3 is CASSLDRDSPLHF. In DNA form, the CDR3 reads TGTGCCAGCAGCTTAGACAGGGACTCACCCCTCCACTTT.

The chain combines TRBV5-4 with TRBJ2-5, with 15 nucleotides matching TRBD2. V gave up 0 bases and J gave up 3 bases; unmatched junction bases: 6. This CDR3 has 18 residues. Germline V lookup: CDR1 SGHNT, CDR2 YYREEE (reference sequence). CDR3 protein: CASSLGGLAGGVEETQYF. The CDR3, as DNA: TGTGCCAGCAGCTTGGGAGGACTAGCGGGAGGGGTGGAAGAGACCCAGTACTTC.

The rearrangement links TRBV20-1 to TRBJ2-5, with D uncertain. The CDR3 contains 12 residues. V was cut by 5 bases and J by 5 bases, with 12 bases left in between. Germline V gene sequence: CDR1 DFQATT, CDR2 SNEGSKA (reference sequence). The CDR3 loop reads CSAGPFMETQYF. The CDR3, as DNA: TGCAGTGCTGGACCCTTTATGGAGACCCAGTACTTC.

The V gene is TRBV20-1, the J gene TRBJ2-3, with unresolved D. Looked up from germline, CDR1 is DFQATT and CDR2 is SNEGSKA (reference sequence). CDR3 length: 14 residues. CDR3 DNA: TGCAGCACCGACGCCGGTCCTAGCACAGATACGCAGTATTTT. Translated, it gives CSTDAGPSTDTQYF.